The subject of this entry is one TCR beta chain. The sample originates from a study of blood T cell repertoires in COVID-19. About the research overall: Sample material is recorded as cDNA or gDNA derived from T cells, B-cell-depleted T cells, or PBMCs.

Measured with immunoSEQ multiplex PCR; TCRdb has only the in-frame clones, and not every one. The sample has 95,000 to 110,000 clones; about 86% are singletons. Germline CDR1 is LNHNV and CDR2 is YYDKDF (reference sequence). This CDR3 region has 15 residues. Trimming removed 0 bases from V and 4 bases from J; junction bases left unmatched: 3. The V call is TRBV15, the J call TRBJ2-7, with TRBD1 matching over 10 bases. This receptor was identified in a human donor in a cohort sampled during active COVID-19. The sequenced material came from peripheral blood. CDR3 in DNA: TGTGCCACCAGCAGAGATACGGGACAGGGGTACGAGCAGTACTTC. Translating gives CATSRDTGQGYEQYF. Drawing the rest from reference TRBV15 and TRBJ2-7, the complete variable domain is DAMVIQNPRYQVTQFGKPVTLSCSQTLNHNVMYWYQQKSSQAPKLLFHYYDKDFNNEADTPDNFQSRRPNTSFCFLDIRSPGLGDTAMYLCATSRDTGQGYEQYFGPGTRLTVT.